These T cell receptor beta chains were read from a single sample in a study of CD8 T cells in Susac syndrome. TCRdb used MiXCR to reprocess the immunoSEQ multiplex PCR reads, holding one entry per CDR3 protein. This repertoire shows tens of thousands of distinct CDR3 sequences, about 93% found once; its top ten account for around 0.25%. Sequenced: CD8+ T cells from PBMCs. These receptors were taken from a human donor in good health. Each CDR3 is given with its conserved first and last residue. Fields, in order: D gene, clone size, V gene, J gene, CDR3 protein, CDR3 DNA. The D gene is left open where the match is weak. Clone size is shown for a subset of rows, as once, few, many or a class of expanded clone.

TRBD1	.	TRBV29-1	TRBJ1-2	CSVEEDRAGYTF	TGCAGCGTTGAAGAGGACAGGGCTGGCTACACCTTC
TRBD1	.	TRBV7-9	TRBJ2-1	CASSSAGQGAEKHNEQFF	TGTGCCAGCAGCTCCGCCGGACAGGGGGCGGAAAAACACAATGAGCAGTTCTTC
.	.	TRBV28	TRBJ2-2	CASSFREINTGELFF	TGTGCCAGCAGTTTCAGGGAAATCAACACCGGGGAGCTGTTTTTT
.	.	TRBV9	TRBJ2-1	CASSDLPAEPSNEQFF	TGTGCCAGCAGCGACCTCCCCGCGGAGCCCTCCAATGAGCAGTTCTTC
.	.	TRBV15	TRBJ2-1	CATSRAPWDEQFF	TGTGCCACCAGCAGGGCCCCTTGGGATGAGCAGTTCTTC
.	.	TRBV14	TRBJ2-1	CASSQDRGYYNEQFF	TGTGCCAGCAGCCAAGACAGGGGCTATTACAATGAGCAGTTCTTC
.	.	TRBV12-3/TRBV12-4	TRBJ2-3	CATKSTDTQYF	TGTGCCACCAAGAGCACAGATACGCAGTATTTT
TRBD1	.	TRBV7-8	TRBJ1-2	CASSLDPRDSYGYTF	TGTGCCAGCAGCTTAGATCCCCGGGACAGCTATGGCTACACCTTC
TRBD2	.	TRBV2	TRBJ2-5	CASSGQLAGVNKWEETQYF	TGTGCCAGCAGCGGACAACTAGCGGGGGTTAACAAGTGGGAAGAGACCCAGTACTTC
TRBD2	.	TRBV12-3/TRBV12-4	TRBJ2-1	CASSLEALAGVLNEQFF	TGTGCCAGCAGTTTAGAAGCCCTAGCGGGAGTCCTCAATGAGCAGTTCTTC
TRBD1	.	TRBV4-3	TRBJ1-1	CASSHPGIGQGYTEAFF	TGCGCCAGCAGCCACCCCGGAATTGGACAGGGTTACACTGAAGCTTTCTTT
TRBD2	.	TRBV24-1	TRBJ2-1	CATSDGTLAGATNEQFF	TGTGCCACCAGTGATGGAACACTAGCGGGGGCGACGAATGAGCAGTTCTTC
TRBD2	once	TRBV27	TRBJ2-3	CASSQGLAGGHEYF	TGTGCCAGCAGTCAGGGACTAGCGGGGGGGCATGAGTATTTT